Listed here is a single T cell receptor (beta chain). This clone's antigen is unknown. Base qualities were left out, and no much larger clone turns up one base away. This entry comes from a study of a mutant IDH1 vaccine in newly diagnosed glioma (dated by TCRdb to the early 2020s). About the study as a whole: Of the roughly 34 treated patients, 62.5% were male and around 40% were female, and the mean age was roughly 40 years. Before enrollment, most patients had been given radiochemotherapy with temozolomide as standard therapy, while the rest had received either radiotherapy alone or temozolomide alone. Peripheral blood was collected at six visits: V03 (baseline), V05, V07, V10, V12 and V13. For exploratory analyses, fewer than 30 treated patients had longitudinal TCRB deep sequencing done wherever samples were available. General study outcomes and caveats: Pseudoprogression appeared unrelated to alterations in the top peripheral T cell clonotypes detected by TCRB sequencing. PBMC samples for TCRB deep sequencing were selected based on availability. The authors stated that sample limitations prevented analyses of patient blood samples from being reproduced. Across multiple MHC alleles, vaccine-induced immune responses were seen in 85% to 95% of patients.

Receptor amplification or capture employed the immunoSEQ multiplex PCR assay. Following the manufacturer's protocol, the hsTCRB Kit was used to amplify rearranged TCR beta chain sequences. An Illumina MiSeq was used to sequence the TCRB libraries. As for how the authors treated the data: Demultiplexing, trimming and gene mapping were performed with the kit vendor's proprietary platform. TCRdb stores this immuneACCESS table with in-frame sequences only. Part of the clones is absent; in the studies checked, under half of the shortfall reflects unresolved V genes, and no reason is known for the rest. V and J calls and clone size come straight from that table; D and trimming were deduced from the DNA. The sample profile shows about 30,000 clones; about four fifths of them were found once. The top ten clonotypes cover roughly a fifth of the sample. Counted from cysteine to phenylalanine, this CDR3 has 13 amino acids. The entry retains the CDR3 DNA only, 39 bases that are in frame from base 1. CDR1 and CDR2 are read off the germline V gene as SGHDN and FVKESK. V and J lose 4 bases and 7 bases, and a span of 13 bases separates them.

Taken with the paper, the label for time point translates to: baseline, week 1 (first vaccination visit). The meaning of the sample's treatment or condition label: pre-vaccination baseline after standard-of-care therapy. The donors had newly diagnosed IDH1-mutant astrocytomas of WHO grade 3 or 4 that showed loss of nuclear ATRX. The samples were drawn from NOA16, a multicentre, single-arm, open-label phase I trial in Germany that tested a mutant IDH1 peptide vaccine in humans for the first time. Blood drawn at visit V03 was used as the baseline sample for immunogenicity testing. Genomic DNA for TCRB sequencing was extracted from EDTA blood using the DNeasy Blood and Tissue Kit.

The sequences come from PBMCs, collected from a glioma patient treated with radiotherapy, temozolomide or both. The clonotype originates from a man under 40 with glioma. The chain is assembled from TRBV14 and TRBJ1-1; tentative D gene TRBD1, with 5 bases matching. CDR3 region: CASSPDQGLEAFF. The DNA sequence reads TGTGCCAGCAGCCCAGATCAGGGCCTTGAAGCTTTCTTT.